This record looks at one T cell receptor beta chain sequence and its context. Its antigen is not identified. Sequence at one end of the junction differs from germline and may be a read error. Construction of TCR beta libraries relied on iRepertoire HTBI primers and on Arm-PCR targeting CDR3 regions. TCRdb passed the multiplex PCR reads through MiXCR, listing each CDR3 protein once. The sample has a few hundred thousand distinct CDR3 sequences, 20% to 25% seen once. The data stem from a study of regulatory T cells in long-lasting Graves disease. Notes on the study in general: Persistent disease was associated with favored TRBV28 usage and with favored use of TRBJ1-2 and TRBJ2-5. Persistent-disease Graves' patients showed less TCR diversity than new cases.

This CDR3 contains 13 residues. CDR1 is SSHAT and CDR2 is FNYEAQ in the germline V gene (reference sequence). Sample time point: persistent/refractory GD, antithyroid drugs over 5 years with positive TRAb. Preparation of the TCR library used RNA extracted from PBMCs. The patients were drawn from one endocrinology department in Xi'an, China. From each patient, around 9 milliliters of peripheral blood was drawn and collected into an EDTA anticoagulant tube. This specimen consisted of peripheral blood mononuclear cells (PBMCs), obtained when the disease was refractory, from a patient treated with antithyroid drugs. The chain couples TRBV7-7 to TRBJ2-5; 7 nucleotides match TRBD2. This sequence originates from a female donor with Graves disease. DNA of the CDR3: TGTGCTAGCAGCTCCCGGACTAGAGAGACCCAGTACTTC. Translated: CASSSRTRETQYF.